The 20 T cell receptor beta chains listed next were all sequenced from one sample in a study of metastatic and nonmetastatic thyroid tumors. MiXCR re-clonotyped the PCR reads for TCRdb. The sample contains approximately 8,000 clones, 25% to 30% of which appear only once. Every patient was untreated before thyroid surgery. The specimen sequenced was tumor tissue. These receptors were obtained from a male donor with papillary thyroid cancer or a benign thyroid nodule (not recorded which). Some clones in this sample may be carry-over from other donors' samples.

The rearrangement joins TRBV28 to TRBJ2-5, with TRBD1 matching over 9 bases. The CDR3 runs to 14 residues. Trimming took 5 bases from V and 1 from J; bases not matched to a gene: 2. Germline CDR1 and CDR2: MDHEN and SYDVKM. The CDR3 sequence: CASSETGGQETQYF. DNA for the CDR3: TGTGCCAGCAGTGAGACAGGGGGCCAAGAGACCCAGTACTTC.

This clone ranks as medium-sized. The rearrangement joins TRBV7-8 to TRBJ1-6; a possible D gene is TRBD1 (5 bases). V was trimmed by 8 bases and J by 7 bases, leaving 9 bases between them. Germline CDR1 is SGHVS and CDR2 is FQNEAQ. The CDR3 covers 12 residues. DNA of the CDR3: TGTGCCAGCCTGACAGAGAATTCACCCCTCCACTTT. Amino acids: CASLTENSPLHF. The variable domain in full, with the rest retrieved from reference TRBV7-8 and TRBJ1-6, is GAGVSQSPRYKVAKRGQDVALRCDPISGHVSLFWYQQALGQGPEFLTYFQNEAQLDKSGLPSDRFFAERPEGSVSTLKIQRTQQEDSAVYLCASLTENSPLHFGNGTRLTVT.

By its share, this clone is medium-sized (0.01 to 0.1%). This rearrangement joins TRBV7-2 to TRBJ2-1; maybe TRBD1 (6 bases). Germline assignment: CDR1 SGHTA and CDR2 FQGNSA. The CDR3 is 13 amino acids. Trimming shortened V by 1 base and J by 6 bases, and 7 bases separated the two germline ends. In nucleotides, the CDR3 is TGTGCCAGCAGCTTAGGACAGGTCAATGAGCAGTTCTTC. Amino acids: CASSLGQVNEQFF.

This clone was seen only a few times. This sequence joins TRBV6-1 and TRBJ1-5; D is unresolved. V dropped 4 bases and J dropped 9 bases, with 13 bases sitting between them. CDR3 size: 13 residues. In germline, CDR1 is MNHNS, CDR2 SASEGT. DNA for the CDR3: TGTGCCAGCAGTGGCGGGATACTCGGGCCCCAGCATTTT. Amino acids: CASSGGILGPQHF.

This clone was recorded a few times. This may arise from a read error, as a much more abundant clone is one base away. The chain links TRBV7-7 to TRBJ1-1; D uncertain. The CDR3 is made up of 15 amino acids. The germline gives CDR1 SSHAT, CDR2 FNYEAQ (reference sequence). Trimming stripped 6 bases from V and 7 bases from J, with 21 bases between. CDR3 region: CASSSGPGPPYEAFF. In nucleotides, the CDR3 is TGTGCCAGCAGTTCTGGCCCAGGCCCCCCGTATGAAGCTTTCTTT.

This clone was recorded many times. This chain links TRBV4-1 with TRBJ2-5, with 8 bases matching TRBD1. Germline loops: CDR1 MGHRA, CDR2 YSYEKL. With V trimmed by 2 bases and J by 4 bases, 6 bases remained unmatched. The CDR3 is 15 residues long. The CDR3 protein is CASSQSQGAGETQYF. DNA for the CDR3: TGCGCCAGCAGCCAATCGCAGGGGGCAGGAGAGACCCAGTACTTC.

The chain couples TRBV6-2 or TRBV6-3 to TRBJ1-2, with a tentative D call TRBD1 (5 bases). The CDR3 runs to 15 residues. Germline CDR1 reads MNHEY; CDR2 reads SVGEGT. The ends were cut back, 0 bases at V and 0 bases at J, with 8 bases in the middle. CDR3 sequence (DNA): TGTGCCAGCAGTTACTCGGGACGGACTAACTATGGCTACACCTTC. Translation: CASSYSGRTNYGYTF.

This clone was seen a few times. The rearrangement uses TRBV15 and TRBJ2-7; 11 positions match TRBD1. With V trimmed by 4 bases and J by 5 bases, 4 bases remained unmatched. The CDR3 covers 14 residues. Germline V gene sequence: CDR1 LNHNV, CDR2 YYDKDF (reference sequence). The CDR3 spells CATSTRTGGHEQYF. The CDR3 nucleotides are TGTGCCACCAGCACCCGGACAGGGGGCCACGAGCAGTACTTC.

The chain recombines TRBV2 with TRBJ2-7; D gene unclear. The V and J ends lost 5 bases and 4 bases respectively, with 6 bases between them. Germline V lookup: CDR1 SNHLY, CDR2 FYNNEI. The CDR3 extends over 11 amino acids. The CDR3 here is CASSSEYEQYF. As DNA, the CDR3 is TGTGCCAGCAGTTCTGAATACGAGCAGTACTTC.

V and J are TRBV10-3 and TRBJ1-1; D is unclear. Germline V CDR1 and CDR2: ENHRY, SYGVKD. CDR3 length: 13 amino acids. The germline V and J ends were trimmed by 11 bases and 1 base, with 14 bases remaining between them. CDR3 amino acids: CASKDLENTEAFF. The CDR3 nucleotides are TGTGCCTCCAAGGACTTAGAGAACACTGAAGCTTTCTTT.

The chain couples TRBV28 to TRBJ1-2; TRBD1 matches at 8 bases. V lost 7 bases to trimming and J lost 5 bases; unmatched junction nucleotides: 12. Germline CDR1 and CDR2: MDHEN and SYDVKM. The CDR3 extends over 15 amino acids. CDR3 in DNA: TGTGCCAGCACGACAGGGGACAGCCTAAATTATGGCTACACCTTC. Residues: CASTTGDSLNYGYTF.

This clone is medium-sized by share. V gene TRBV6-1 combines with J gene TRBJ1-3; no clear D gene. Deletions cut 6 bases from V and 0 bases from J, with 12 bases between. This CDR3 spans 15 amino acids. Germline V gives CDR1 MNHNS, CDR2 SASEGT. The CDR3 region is CASSMDPSSGNTIYF. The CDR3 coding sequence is TGTGCCAGCAGCATGGACCCCAGCTCTGGAAACACCATATATTTT.

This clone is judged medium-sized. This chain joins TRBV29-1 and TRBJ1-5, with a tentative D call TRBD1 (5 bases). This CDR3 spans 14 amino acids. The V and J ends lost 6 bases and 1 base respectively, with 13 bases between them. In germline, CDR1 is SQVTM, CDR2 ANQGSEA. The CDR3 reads CSVPGSESNQPQHF. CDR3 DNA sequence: TGCAGCGTCCCAGGGTCTGAGAGCAATCAGCCCCAGCATTTT.

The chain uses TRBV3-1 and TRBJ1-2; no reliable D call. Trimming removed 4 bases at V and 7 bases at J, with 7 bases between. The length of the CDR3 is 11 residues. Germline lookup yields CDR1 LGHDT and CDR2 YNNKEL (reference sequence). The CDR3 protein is CASSRRGGYTF. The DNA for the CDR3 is TGTGCCAGCAGCCGACGGGGTGGCTACACCTTC.

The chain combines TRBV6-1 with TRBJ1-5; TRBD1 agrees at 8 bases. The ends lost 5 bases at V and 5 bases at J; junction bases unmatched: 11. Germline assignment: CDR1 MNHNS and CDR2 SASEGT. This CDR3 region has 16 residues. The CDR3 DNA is TGTGCCAGCAGTCTTAGGACAGGGTCACCCTATCAGCCCCAGCATTTT. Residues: CASSLRTGSPYQPQHF.

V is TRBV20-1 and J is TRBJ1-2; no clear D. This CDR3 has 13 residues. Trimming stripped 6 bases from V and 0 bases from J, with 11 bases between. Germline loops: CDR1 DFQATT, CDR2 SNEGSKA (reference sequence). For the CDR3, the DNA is TGCAGTGCCGTGGGCAGTACTAACTATGGCTACACCTTC. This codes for CSAVGSTNYGYTF.

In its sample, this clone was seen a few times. The CDR3 coding sequence is TGTGCCAGCAGTTTAGGGGACAGCCCTACAGACGAGCAGTACTTC. The encoded protein is CASSLGDSPTDEQYF. The chain uses TRBV2 and TRBJ2-7; 7 bases agree with TRBD1. Per the germline V gene, CDR1 is SNHLY and CDR2 is FYNNEI. The CDR3 runs 15 residues. After removal of 5 bases from V and 5 bases from J, the junction contained 12 bases not matched to a gene.

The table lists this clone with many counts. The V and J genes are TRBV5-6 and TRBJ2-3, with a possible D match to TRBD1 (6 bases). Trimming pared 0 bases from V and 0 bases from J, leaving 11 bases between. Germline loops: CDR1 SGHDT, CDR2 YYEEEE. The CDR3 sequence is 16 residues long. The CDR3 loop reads CASSLVLDSSTDTQYF. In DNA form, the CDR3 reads TGTGCCAGCAGCTTGGTCTTGGACAGTAGCACAGATACGCAGTATTTT.

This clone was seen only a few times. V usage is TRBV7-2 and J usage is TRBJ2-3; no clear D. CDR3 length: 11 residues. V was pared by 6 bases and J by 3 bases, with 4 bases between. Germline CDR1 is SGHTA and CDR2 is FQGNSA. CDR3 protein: CASSQTDTQYF. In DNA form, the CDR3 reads TGTGCCAGCAGTCAAACAGATACGCAGTATTTT.

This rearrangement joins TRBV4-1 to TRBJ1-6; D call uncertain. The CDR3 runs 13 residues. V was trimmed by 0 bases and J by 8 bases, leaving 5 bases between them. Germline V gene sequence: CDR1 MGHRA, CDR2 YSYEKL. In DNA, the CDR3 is TGCGCCAGCAGCCAAGAAGGCTATTCACCCCTCCACTTT. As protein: CASSQEGYSPLHF.